This T cell receptor beta chain originates from a study of blood T cell repertoires in COVID-19. About the study: Both acute and convalescent COVID-19 samples were obtained from the United States, Italy and Spain. PBMCs, B-cell-depleted T cells, or T cells were the source of the cDNA or gDNA that made up the material.

Seattle enrolled patients during active infection and tracked them longitudinally. Trimming at V came to 3 bases and at J to 0 bases, leaving 8 bases not matched to a gene. The germline V gene encodes CDR1 KGHDR and CDR2 SFDVKD. The CDR3 is 19 amino acids. Authors' processing steps: Nucleated cell counts were estimated from reference gene primer amplification. The repertoire was sequenced with immunoSEQ multiplex PCR; TCRdb's copy has only in-frame clones and lacks some. V, J and clone size are taken as reported in that table, and D and trimming were inferred from the DNA itself. The sample records approximately 80,000 clones, approximately 86% being singletons.

The rearrangement uses TRBV24-1 and TRBJ2-3, with 13 bases fitting TRBD2. Source material: peripheral blood. The clonotype comes from a woman of 80 years or more with COVID-19, enrolled during active disease. The CDR3 DNA follows: TGTGCCACCAGTGATCCCTTGTGGGGACTAGCGGGGAGCACAGATACGCAGTATTTT. It is translated as CATSDPLWGLAGSTDTQYF.